This T cell receptor (beta chain) was recorded in a study of OX40 agonist ivuxolimab in advanced cancers. Germline trimming cut 8 bases from V and 2 bases from J; bases unmatched to any gene: 1. This CDR3 has 12 amino acids. Germline CDR1 is LNHDA and CDR2 is SQIVND (reference sequence). Overall study results and limits: The mean number of expanded clones was higher in CD8+ T cells than in CD4+.

Libraries were prepared by immunoSEQ multiplex PCR; TCRdb keeps only in-frame clonotypes and omits some of them. The table lists about 76,000 clones, around 90% of them singletons. As concerns this clone: The antigen is not known.

The genes are TRBV19 and TRBJ2-7, with 9 bases that match TRBD1. This material consisted of CD4+ or CD8+ T cells sorted from blood, taken in a trial of the OX40 agonist ivuxolimab. The TCR comes from an adult with an advanced solid tumor such as melanoma, head and neck, liver or kidney cancer. DNA for the CDR3: TGTGCCAGTGGGACAGGGCCCTACGAGCAGTACTTC. Encoded protein: CASGTGPYEQYF.